This record concerns one T cell receptor (beta chain) sequence. Its binding antigen is unknown. No clone much larger than this one lies a single base away; base qualities are absent. The data belong to a study of T cell changes during pregnancy in multiple sclerosis (dated by TCRdb to between 2017 and 2020). General notes on the study: The study examined how the T cell repertoire changed over the course of pregnancy in women with multiple sclerosis.

Including cysteine and phenylalanine, the CDR3 has 13 amino acids. Only the CDR3 DNA is retained, 39 bases long and in frame from the first base. The library was obtained by the immunoSEQ multiplex PCR assay. Held by TCRdb, this immuneACCESS table contains in-frame sequences only and omits some clones. Under half of the omission traces to an unresolved V gene where checked; the cause of the rest is unknown. This sample comprises 70,000 to 85,000 clones, about 91% of them detected only once. The ten most abundant clones make up over 1.1% of the sample. This receptor was obtained from a female donor with multiple sclerosis, enrolled in a pregnancy study. The chain joins TRBV21-1 to TRBJ2-2; the table's D call, TRBD2, was not checked against the DNA. TRBV21-1 is a pseudogene segment. The sequencing here drew on peripheral blood, taken before pregnancy. CDR3 protein: CASREVNTGELFF. The sequenced DNA is TGTGCCAGCAGAGAGGTGAACACCGGGGAGCTGTTTTTT.